This T cell receptor beta chain was sequenced in a study of blood T cell repertoires in COVID-19. In the study overall: Researchers got acute and convalescent COVID-19 samples from the United States, Italy and Spain. In each case, the material was cDNA or gDNA derived from T cells, B-cell-depleted T cells, or PBMCs.

Per the germline V gene, CDR1 is SGHDT and CDR2 is YYEEEE. The V end lost 5 bases, the J end lost 0 bases, and 12 bases lay between the germline ends. This CDR3 contains 15 residues. Sequencing was performed with immunoSEQ multiplex PCR; in TCRdb, only in-frame clones are kept and a portion is missing. The data show 220,000 or so clones, about four fifths seen once. The sample taken for sequencing was peripheral blood. The TCR originated in a woman of 80 years or more with acute or convalescent COVID-19. The chain carries TRBV5-6 and TRBJ1-3; D is uncertain. In DNA form, the CDR3 reads TGTGCCAGCAGTTCTCCTCAGTTCTCTGGAAACACCATATATTTT. Translating it yields CASSSPQFSGNTIYF.